This entry is about one TCR beta chain. Its specificity is not known. Healthy people donating bone marrow made up the donors. The sample comes from a study of cytomegalovirus exposure and HLA in healthy donors. PCR was performed using 60 Vbeta and 13 Jbeta primers. Assay used: immunoSEQ multiplex PCR; TCRdb lists only in-frame clones, some missing. This sample has about 130,000 clones; 78% occur once, and the top ten carry 11%. Study results and limitations: Information on immune exposure was restricted to one variable (CMV serostatus). A later analysis revealed that TCR association rates differed between HLA loci, peaking at DRB1 and bottoming out at HLA-C.

This TCR derives from a young man in good health and CMV-seropositive. The sequenced material came from PBMCs.

CDR3 in amino acids: CASRPTSRETQYF. In nucleotides, the CDR3 is TGTGCCAGCAGGCCGACTAGCCGAGAGACCCAGTACTTC. This rearrangement joins TRBV6-5 to TRBJ2-5; 7 nucleotides match TRBD2. The CDR3 totals 13 residues. Trimming at V came to 6 bases and at J to 4 bases, leaving 5 bases not matched to a gene. Germline V gives CDR1 MNHEY, CDR2 SVGAGI.